This entry is about one T cell receptor (beta chain). Its antigen remains undetermined. No base quality values were provided; no much bigger clone lies one nucleotide off. Using the deep immunoSEQ assay, multiplex PCR amplified TCR CDR3 regions from genomic DNA. Extracted genomic DNA from each cell subset was distributed evenly across all wells of several immunoSEQ 96-well plates, and each plate was treated as a replicate. For sorted subsets, about 220 ng of genomic DNA, equivalent to 25,000 to 35,000 T cell genomes, went into each replicate PCR. The purified libraries were quantified using a Qubit 3.0 fluorometer, sized with a Bioanalyzer 2100, and then quantified again using the KAPA Library Quantification kit. A separate single-read 150-cycle Illumina NextSeq 550 flow cell was used to sequence each immunoSEQ 96-well plate. Turning to the authors' computational methods: Because the immunoSEQ output held only junctional sequences and lacked quality scores, the filtering could not match the filtering applied to full-length reads. To assign V/J genes and CDR3, sequences were annotated against IMGT germline references using PyIR, a Python wrapper for IgBLAST v1.9. Reads were filtered out if the reads had weak V/J assignments (E-value above 1e-6), no CDR3, stop codons, out-of-frame junctions, or ambiguous translated residues. V3J clonotypes were defined as sequences sharing an identical inferred V gene, J gene, and CDR3 amino acid sequence. Percentage overlap between repertoires was computed as shared unique clonotypes divided by the size of the smaller repertoire. RTK rarefaction, the Chao1 estimator, and Recon v2.1 estimates of unobserved clonotypes were used to assess repertoire richness. For all TCRbeta clonotypes obtained by the gDNA method from a few donors, generation probabilities were computed with OLGA. Held by TCRdb, this immuneACCESS table contains in-frame sequences only and omits some clones. Under half of the omission traces to an unresolved V gene where checked; the cause of the rest is unknown. V and J calls plus clone size are reproduced from that table; the DNA served to infer D and trimming. The sample data list some 2.4 million clones, and under 95% of these were observed just once. Approximately 0.36% of the sample is held by the ten biggest clonotypes.

These data originate in a study of shared clonotypes between healthy human individuals (dated by TCRdb to 2018 to 2020). With regard to the full study: Three men and a couple of women, aged 18 to 49 years, made up the cohort. For each donor, three plates each were used for CD4 naive and CD4 memory, two plates were used for CD8 naive, and one plate was used for CD8 memory. To estimate repertoire size and how much clonotypes are shared between individuals, the study performed deep sequencing of blood TCR repertoires from roughly five healthy adults. To increase sequencing depth and limit assay-specific biases, TCR repertoire library preparation and sequencing were carried out by different laboratories using diverse techniques. Between about 0.9 and 10 billion PBMCs per donor were obtained by leukapheresis. Summary of the overall study and its limitations: Incomplete sequencing was indicated by rarefaction of sorted-subset datasets, despite the large sequencing depth. Based on pairwise subsampling, the degree of clonotype sharing among donors was expected to be affected by sequencing depth. When a handful of donors were compared, the shared fraction of clonotypes was around 5.1% for naive CD4, 3% to 4% for naive CD8, roughly 2.5% for memory CD4, and roughly 0.43% for memory CD8. Clonotypes shared by all four sorted-subset donors showed higher generation probabilities than non-shared clonotypes. The small number of donors limited the genetic and exposure-history diversity represented. Sampling was restricted to blood, and TCR repertoires in tissue are likely to differ from TCR repertoires in blood. Estimated clonotype richness was generally larger for naive than for memory subsets.

CDR1 and CDR2, per the germline V gene, are MDHEN and SYDVKM. Including the terminal cysteine and phenylalanine, the CDR3 comprises 11 residues. Left in the record is the CDR3 DNA by itself, 33 bases read in frame from the first base. V is clipped by 8 bases and J by 6 bases, and the sequence between their germline boundaries is 9 bases long. Healthy HIV-negative adults with no recently reported acute infections or vaccinations were included as donors. All donors were Caucasian adults living in Nashville, Tennessee, USA. Magnetic negative selection was used to enrich CD4+ T cells, after which naive cells were positively selected on CD45RA and the negative fraction became the memory subset. Blood was collected by leukapheresis, and PBMCs were isolated by Ficoll-Histopaque density gradient centrifugation and then cryopreserved in liquid nitrogen vapor phase. Analytical flow cytometry was used to check the purity and quantity of every magnetically sorted T cell population. Each sorted fraction had its genomic DNA isolated and then quantified by UV absorbance on a Nanodrop 2000c.

This receptor was obtained from a man aged 18 to 30 in good health. Some clones in this sample may be carry-over from other donors' samples. Sequences were obtained from naive CD4+ T cells from PBMCs. Sample cell subset or site, as interpreted from the label and publication: CD45RA+ positively selected. The chain joins TRBV28 to TRBJ2-3; no D gene call is confident. The CDR3 region has the sequence CASQRSDTQYF. The DNA is as follows: TGTGCCAGCCAACGTTCGGATACGCAGTATTTT.